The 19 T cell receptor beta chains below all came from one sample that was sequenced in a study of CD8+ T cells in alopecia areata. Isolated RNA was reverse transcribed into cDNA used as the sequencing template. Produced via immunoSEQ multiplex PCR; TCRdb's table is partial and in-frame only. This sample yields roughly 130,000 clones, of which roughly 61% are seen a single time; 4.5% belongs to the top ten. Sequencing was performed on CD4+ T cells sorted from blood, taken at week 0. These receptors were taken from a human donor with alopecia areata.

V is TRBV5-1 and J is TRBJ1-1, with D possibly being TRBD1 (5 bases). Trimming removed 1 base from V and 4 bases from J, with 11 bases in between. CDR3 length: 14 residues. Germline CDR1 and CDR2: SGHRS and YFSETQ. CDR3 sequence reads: CASSLIQASTEAFF. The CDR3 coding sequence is TGCGCCAGCAGCTTGATACAGGCGAGCACTGAAGCTTTCTTT.

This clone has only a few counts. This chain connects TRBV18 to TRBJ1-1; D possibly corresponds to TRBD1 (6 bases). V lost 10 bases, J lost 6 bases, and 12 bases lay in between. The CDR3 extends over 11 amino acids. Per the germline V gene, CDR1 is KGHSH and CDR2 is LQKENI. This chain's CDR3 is CATTQGSEAFF. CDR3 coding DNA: TGTGCCACTACACAGGGATCTGAAGCTTTCTTT.

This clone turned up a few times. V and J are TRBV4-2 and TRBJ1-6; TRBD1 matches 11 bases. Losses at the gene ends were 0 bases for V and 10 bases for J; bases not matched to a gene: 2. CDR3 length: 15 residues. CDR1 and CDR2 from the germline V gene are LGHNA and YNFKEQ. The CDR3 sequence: CASSQEGQGGSPLHF. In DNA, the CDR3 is TGTGCCAGCAGCCAAGAGGGACAGGGGGGATCACCCCTCCACTTT.

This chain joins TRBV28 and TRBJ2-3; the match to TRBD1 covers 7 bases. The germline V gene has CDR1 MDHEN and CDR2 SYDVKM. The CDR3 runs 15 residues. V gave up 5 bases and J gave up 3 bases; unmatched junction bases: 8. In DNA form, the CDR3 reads TGTGCCAGCAGTACCGGACAGGCTCTAACAGATACGCAGTATTTT. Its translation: CASSTGQALTDTQYF.

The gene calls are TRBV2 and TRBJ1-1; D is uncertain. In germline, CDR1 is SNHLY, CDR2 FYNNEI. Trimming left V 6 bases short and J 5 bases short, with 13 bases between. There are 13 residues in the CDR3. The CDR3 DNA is TGTGCCAGCAGCCCCCCCGTGGGGACTGAAGCTTTCTTT. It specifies CASSPPVGTEAFF.

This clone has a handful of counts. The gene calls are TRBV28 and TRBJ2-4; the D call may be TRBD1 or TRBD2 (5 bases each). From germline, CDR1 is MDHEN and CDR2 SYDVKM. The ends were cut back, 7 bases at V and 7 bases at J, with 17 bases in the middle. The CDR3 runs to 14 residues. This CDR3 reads CASIYPGTLNIQYF. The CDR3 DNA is TGTGCCAGCATCTATCCAGGGACGCTCAACATTCAGTACTTC. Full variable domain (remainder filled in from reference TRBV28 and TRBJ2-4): DVKVTQSSRYLVKRTGEKVFLECVQDMDHENMFWYRQDPGLGLRLIYFSYDVKMKEKGDIPEGYSVSREKKERFSLILESASTNQTSMYLCASIYPGTLNIQYFGAGTRLSVL.

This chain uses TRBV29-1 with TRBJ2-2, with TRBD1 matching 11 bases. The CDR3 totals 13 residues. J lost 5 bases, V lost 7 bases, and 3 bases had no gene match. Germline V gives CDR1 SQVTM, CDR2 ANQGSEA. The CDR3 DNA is TGCAGCGCGGGACAGGGGGTGACCGGGGAGCTGTTTTTT. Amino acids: CSAGQGVTGELFF.

This CDR3 reads CASSLMAGSTETQYF. DNA for the CDR3: TGTGCCAGCAGCTTAATGGCGGGGTCGACAGAGACCCAGTACTTC. The chain employs TRBV7-3 and TRBJ2-5; D may be TRBD2 (6 bases). The length of the CDR3 is 15 residues. Germline values: CDR1 SGHTA, CDR2 FQGTGA. V gave up 1 base and J gave up 4 bases, with 13 bases separating them.

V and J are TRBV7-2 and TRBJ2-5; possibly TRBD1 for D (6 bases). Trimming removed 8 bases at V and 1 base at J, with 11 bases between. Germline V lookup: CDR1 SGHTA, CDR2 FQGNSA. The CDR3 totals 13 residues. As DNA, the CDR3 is TGTGCCAGCGGTGACAGGAGCCAAGAGACCCAGTACTTC. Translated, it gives CASGDRSQETQYF.

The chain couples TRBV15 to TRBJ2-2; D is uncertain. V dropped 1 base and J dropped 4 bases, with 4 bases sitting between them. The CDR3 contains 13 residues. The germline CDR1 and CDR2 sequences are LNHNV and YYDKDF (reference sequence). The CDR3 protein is CATSRVLTGELFF. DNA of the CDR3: TGTGCCACCAGCAGAGTGCTCACCGGGGAGCTGTTTTTT.

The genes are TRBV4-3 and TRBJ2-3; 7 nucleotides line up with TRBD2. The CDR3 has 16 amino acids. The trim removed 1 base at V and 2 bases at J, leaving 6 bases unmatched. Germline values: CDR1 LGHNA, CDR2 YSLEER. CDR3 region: CASSQGGLAATDTQYF. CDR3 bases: TGCGCCAGCAGCCAAGGAGGGCTAGCGGCCACAGATACGCAGTATTTT.

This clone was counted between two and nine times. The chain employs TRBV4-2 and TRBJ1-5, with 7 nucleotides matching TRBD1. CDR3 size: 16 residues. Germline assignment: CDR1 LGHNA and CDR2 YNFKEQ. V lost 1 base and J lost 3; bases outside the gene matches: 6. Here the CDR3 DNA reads TGTGCCAGCAGCCAAGGCCGTACAGGGGACAATCAGCCCCAGCATTTT. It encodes CASSQGRTGDNQPQHF.

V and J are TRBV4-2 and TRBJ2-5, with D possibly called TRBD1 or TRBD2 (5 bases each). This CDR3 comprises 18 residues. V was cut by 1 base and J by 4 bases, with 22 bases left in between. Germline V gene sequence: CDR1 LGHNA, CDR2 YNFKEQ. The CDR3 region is CASSQGGDGAGGGETQYF. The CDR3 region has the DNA TGTGCCAGCAGCCAAGGAGGTGACGGGGCGGGCGGTGGAGAGACCCAGTACTTC.

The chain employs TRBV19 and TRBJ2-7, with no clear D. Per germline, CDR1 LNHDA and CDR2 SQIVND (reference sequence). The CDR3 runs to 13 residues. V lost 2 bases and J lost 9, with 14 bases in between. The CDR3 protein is CASSISPSDPQYF. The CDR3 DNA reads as TGTGCCAGTAGTATAAGTCCCTCCGATCCGCAGTACTTC.

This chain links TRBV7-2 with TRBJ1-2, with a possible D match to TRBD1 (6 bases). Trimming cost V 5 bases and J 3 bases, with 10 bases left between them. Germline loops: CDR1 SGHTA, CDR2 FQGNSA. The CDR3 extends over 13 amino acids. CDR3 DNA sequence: TGTGCCAGCAGCCTAGGGGGATACTATGGCTACACCTTC. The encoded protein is CASSLGGYYGYTF.

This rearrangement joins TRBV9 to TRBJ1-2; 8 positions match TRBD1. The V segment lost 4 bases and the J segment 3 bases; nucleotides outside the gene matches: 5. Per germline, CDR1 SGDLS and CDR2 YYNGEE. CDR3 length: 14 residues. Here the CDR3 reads CASSLLGQDYGYTF. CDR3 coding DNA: TGTGCCAGCAGCCTATTGGGACAGGACTATGGCTACACCTTC.

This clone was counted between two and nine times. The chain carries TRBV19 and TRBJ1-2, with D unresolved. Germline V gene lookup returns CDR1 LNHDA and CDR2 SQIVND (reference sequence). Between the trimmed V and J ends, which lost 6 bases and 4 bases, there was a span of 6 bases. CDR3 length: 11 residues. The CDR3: CASRRAYGYTF. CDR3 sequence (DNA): TGTGCCAGTAGACGGGCCTATGGCTACACCTTC. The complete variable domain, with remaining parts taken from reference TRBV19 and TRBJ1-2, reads DGGITQSPKYLFRKEGQNVTLSCEQNLNHDAMYWYRQDPGQGLRLIYYSQIVNDFQKGDIAEGYSVSREKKESFPLTVTSAQKNPTAFYLCASRRAYGYTFGSGTRLTVV.

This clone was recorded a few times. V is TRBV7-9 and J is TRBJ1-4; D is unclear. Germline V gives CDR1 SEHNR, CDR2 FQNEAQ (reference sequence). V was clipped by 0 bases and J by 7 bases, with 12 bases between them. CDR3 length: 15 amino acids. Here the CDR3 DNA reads TGTGCCAGCAGCTTAGCGCGGTGGCAGATTGAAAAACTGTTTTTT. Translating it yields CASSLARWQIEKLFF.

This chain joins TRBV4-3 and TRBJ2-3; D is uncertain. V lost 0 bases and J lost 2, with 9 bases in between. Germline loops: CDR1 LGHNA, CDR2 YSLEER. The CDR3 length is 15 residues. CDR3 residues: CASSQDGENTDTQYF. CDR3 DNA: TGCGCCAGCAGCCAAGATGGCGAAAACACAGATACGCAGTATTTT.